A selection of T cell receptor beta chains follows, all from one sample in a study of T cells expressing NK-cell markers. TCRdb processed the 5' RACE reads again and assigns one entry to each CDR3 protein, with no DNA. This sample's clone table lists about 390,000 distinct CDR3 sequences. The sample comprised blood T cells: a sorted CD56 or NKG2C T cell subset, CD4+ or CD8+ T cells, or bulk PBMC T cells (not recorded which). These receptors came from a woman in her forties or fifties in good health. CDR3s include the opening cysteine and the closing phenylalanine or tryptophan.

j_gene,v_gene,CDR3aa
TRBJ2-7,TRBV4-1,CASSQDPTSGRTYEQYF
TRBJ2-1,TRBV4-1,CASSQEKGQREYNEQFF
TRBJ1-6,TRBV20-1,CSARDRDGTMVNSPLHF
TRBJ2-1,TRBV5-1,CASNIQGRNEQFF
TRBJ1-2,TRBV4-2,CASSQDPILGHTVYGYTF
TRBJ2-7,TRBV5-1,CASRGAAVSYEQYF
TRBJ2-1,TRBV4-1,CASSQWEANEQFF
TRBJ2-7,TRBV30,CAWSLLAGTNEQYF
TRBJ2-3,TRBV12-3/TRBV12-4,CASSFSEREWYF
TRBJ2-5,TRBV5-1,CASSLRVNRLQETQYF
TRBJ2-1,TRBV12-3/TRBV12-4,CATGGGANEQFF
TRBJ2-1,TRBV4-2,CASSQDRQTEQFF
TRBJ2-1,TRBV24-1,CATSDFGAGGPWDEQFF
TRBJ2-1,TRBV2,CASISGTSGRLRNEQFF
TRBJ2-2,TRBV12-3/TRBV12-4,CASRLPSTGQHTGELFF
TRBJ2-5,TRBV5-1,CASSSDTTARETQYF
TRBJ2-7,TRBV29-1,CSVVVQLYEQYF
TRBJ2-7,TRBV12-3/TRBV12-4,CASSLKQGAYEQYF
TRBJ1-1,TRBV4-1,CASSQPTGAQSNTEAFF
TRBJ1-4,TRBV12-3/TRBV12-4,CASRPGQGNEKLFF
TRBJ1-1,TRBV11-2,CASSGRTEMNTEAFF
TRBJ1-4,TRBV6-5,CASRRVATNEKLFF
TRBJ2-2,TRBV12-3/TRBV12-4,CASSSREVRAGELFF
TRBJ1-3,TRBV5-1,CASSLGLNSGNTIYF
TRBJ1-5,TRBV6-1,CASSSRNPDRVSQPQHF
TRBJ2-6,TRBV6-1,CASSTTDGLGSGANVLTF
TRBJ2-1,TRBV11-2,CASSLLALSSYNEQFF
TRBJ1-2,TRBV25-1,CASSEPGQVGGYTF
TRBJ2-1,TRBV2,CASEEGAAYNEQFF
TRBJ1-4,TRBV4-1,CASSQVAGGLGEKLFF
TRBJ2-1,TRBV5-4,CASSPTRTSGTNEQFF
TRBJ1-2,TRBV12-3/TRBV12-4,CASSLALTHNYGYTF
TRBJ2-5,TRBV20-1,CSGAGVGETQYF
TRBJ2-1,TRBV11-2,CASRAELRLNEQFF
TRBJ2-3,TRBV20-1,CSARRTSLRADTQYF
TRBJ2-1,TRBV7-6,CASSLGGALNEQFF
TRBJ2-5,TRBV12-3/TRBV12-4,CASSPEGLAEETQYF
TRBJ2-5,TRBV9,CASNQGLGKETQYF
TRBJ2-6,TRBV20-1,CSASPGLAGVGGANVLTF
TRBJ2-2,TRBV3-1,CASSQAAIGELFF
TRBJ1-1,TRBV5-4,CASSLASGITEAFF
TRBJ2-5,TRBV28,CASSIGGGLQETQYF